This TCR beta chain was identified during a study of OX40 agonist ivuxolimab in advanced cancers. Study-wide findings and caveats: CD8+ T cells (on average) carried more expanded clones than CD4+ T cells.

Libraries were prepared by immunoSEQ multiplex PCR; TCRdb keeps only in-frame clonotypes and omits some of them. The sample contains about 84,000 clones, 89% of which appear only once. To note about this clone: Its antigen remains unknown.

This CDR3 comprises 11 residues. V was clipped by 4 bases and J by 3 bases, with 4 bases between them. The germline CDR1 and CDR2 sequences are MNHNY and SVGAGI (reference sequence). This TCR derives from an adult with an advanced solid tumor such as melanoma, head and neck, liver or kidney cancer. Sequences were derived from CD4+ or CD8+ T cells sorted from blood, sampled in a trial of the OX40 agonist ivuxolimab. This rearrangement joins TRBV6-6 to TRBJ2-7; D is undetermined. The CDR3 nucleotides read TGTGCCAGCAGTTTGTACTACGAGCAGTACTTC. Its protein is CASSLYYEQYF.